Only a few counts were recorded for the clone carrying this TCR beta chain. Its antigen is as yet unknown. CDR1 SGHTA and CDR2 FQGTGA come from the germline V gene. V was cut by 2 bases and J by 1 base, with 11 bases left in between. CDR3 length: 15 amino acids. These data belong to a study of T-cell reconstitution after alpha-beta-depleted transplantation in children. Study conclusions and caveats: Reportedly, only several hundred clones from non-depleted graft cells drove alpha-beta T-cell counts at about two months. By one year post-transplant, T-cell counts and diversity largely arose from T cells that were newly produced.

The TCRbeta library incorporated unique molecular identifiers. TCRdb analysed the PCR reads with MiXCR anew, one entry per CDR3 protein. The sample lists fewer than 400,000 distinct CDR3 sequences, approximately 20% occurring once. The receptor's source is a male patient between 10 and 17 years old who had a stem cell transplant for acute lymphoblastic leukemia, so the T cells may come from the graft donor. The chain has TRBV7-3 and TRBJ1-1; no reliable D call. The specimen was PBMCs, mostly from graft donor cells, collected 180 days after TCRalphabeta/CD19-depleted stem cell transplant. The CDR3 here is CASSLHNGPNTEAFF. CDR3 sequence (DNA): TGTGCCAGCAGCTTACATAATGGACCGAACACTGAAGCTTTCTTT. Filled out from reference TRBV7-3 and TRBJ1-1, the complete variable domain reads GAGVSQTPSNKVTEKGKYVELRCDPISGHTALYWYRQSLGQGPEFLIYFQGTGAADDSGLPNDRFFAVRPEGSVSTLKIQRTERGDSAVYLCASSLHNGPNTEAFFGQGTRLTVV.